The clone carrying this T cell receptor (beta chain) showed up just a few times. The antigen is unknown. The CDR3 spans 16 residues. V was shortened by 2 bases and J by 5 bases, with 16 bases between the two germline ends. Looked up from germline, CDR1 is SEHNR and CDR2 is FQNEAQ (reference sequence). Then a second PCR, running roughly 6 to 11 cycles, was carried out with a sample-barcoded 5' primer and a J-beta primer mix. TCRdb re-analysed the 5' RACE reads in MiXCR, keeping a single row per CDR3 protein. Of some 700,000 distinct CDR3 sequences in the sample, over 20% are singletons; the top ten hold roughly 22%. The record originates from a study of blood T cells in healthy people across ages. Study-level results: Comparison with aged donors showed that long-lived donors had more naive CD4+ cells and higher diversity.

This receptor was identified in a man aged 65 to 79 in good health. The chain employs TRBV7-9 and TRBJ2-4, with D perhaps given as TRBD1 or TRBD2 (6 bases each). Sequenced material: blood. The chain's CDR3 is CASSLKGGAGENIQYF. The DNA of the CDR3 is TGTGCCAGCAGCTTAAAGGGGGGAGCAGGAGAAAACATTCAGTACTTC.